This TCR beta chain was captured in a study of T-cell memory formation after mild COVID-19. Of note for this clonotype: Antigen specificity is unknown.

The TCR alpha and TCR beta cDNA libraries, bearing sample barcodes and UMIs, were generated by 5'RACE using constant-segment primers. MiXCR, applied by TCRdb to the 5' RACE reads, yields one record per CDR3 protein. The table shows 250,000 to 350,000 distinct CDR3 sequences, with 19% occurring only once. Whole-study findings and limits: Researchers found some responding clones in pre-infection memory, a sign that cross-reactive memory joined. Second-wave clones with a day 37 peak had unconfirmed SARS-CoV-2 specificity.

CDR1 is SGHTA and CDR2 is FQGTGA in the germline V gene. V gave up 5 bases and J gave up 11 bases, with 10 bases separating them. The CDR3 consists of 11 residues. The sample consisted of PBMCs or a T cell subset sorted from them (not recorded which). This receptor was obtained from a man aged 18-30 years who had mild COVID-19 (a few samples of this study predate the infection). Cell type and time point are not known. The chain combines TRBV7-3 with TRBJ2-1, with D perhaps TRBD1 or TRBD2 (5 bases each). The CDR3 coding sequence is TGTGCCAGCAGCGAGGGACGGCAGCAGTTCTTC. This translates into CASSEGRQQFF.